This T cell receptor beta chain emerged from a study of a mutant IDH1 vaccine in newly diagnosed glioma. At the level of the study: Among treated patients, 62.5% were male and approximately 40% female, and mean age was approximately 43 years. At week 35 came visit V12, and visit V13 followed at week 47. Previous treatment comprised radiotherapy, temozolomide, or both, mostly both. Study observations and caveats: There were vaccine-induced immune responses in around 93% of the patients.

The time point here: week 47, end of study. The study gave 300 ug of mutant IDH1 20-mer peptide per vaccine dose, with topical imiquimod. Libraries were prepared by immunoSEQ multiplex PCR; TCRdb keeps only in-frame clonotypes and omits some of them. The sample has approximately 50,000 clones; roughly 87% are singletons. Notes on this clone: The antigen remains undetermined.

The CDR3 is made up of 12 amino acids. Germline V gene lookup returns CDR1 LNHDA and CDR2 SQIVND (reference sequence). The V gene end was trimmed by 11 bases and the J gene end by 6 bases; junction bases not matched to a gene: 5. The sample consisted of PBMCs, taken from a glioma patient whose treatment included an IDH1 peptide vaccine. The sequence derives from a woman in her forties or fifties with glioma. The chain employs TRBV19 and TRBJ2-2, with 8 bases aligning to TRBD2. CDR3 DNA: TGTGCCTCCCGGGGGGGCCCCGGGGAGCTGTTTTTT. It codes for CASRGGPGELFF.